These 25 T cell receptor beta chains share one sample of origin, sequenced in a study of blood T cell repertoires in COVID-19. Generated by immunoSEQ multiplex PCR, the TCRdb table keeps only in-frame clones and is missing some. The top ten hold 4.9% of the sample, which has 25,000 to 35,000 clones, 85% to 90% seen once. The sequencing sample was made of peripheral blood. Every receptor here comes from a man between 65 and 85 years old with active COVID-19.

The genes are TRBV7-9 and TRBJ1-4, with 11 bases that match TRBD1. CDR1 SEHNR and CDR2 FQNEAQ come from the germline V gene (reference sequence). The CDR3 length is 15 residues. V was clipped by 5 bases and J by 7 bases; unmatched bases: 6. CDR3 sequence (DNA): TGTGCCAGCAGCCCTGGACAGGGGGCGGTTGAAAAACTGTTTTTT. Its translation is CASSPGQGAVEKLFF.

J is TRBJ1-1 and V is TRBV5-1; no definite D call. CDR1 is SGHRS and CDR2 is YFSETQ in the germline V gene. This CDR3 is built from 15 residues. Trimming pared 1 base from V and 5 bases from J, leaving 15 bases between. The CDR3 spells CASSLRPRGRTEAFF. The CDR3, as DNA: TGCGCCAGCAGCTTGAGACCCCGGGGAAGGACTGAAGCTTTCTTT.

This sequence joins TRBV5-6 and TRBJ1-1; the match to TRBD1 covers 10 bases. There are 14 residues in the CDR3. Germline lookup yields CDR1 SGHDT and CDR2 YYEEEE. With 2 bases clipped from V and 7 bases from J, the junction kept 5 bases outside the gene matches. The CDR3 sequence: CASSFRQGAYEAFF. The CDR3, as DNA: TGTGCCAGCAGCTTCAGACAGGGGGCGTATGAAGCTTTCTTT.

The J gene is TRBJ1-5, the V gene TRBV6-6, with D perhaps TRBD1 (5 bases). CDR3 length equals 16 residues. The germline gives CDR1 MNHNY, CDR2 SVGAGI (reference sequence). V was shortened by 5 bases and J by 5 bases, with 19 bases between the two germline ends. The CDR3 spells CASSRGGRVGDQPQHF. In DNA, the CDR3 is TGTGCCAGCAGTAGGGGTGGTAGGGTGGGCGATCAGCCCCAGCATTTT.

CDR3 nucleotide sequence: TGCGCCAGCAGATTACAGGGGACCGACTCACCCCTCCACTTT. This translates into CASRLQGTDSPLHF. This chain uses TRBV5-1 with TRBJ1-6, with TRBD1 matching over 7 bases. This CDR3 comprises 14 residues. Germline-derived CDR1 and CDR2 are SGHRS and YFSETQ. The V gene end was trimmed by 5 bases and the J gene end by 10 bases; junction bases not matched to a gene: 9.

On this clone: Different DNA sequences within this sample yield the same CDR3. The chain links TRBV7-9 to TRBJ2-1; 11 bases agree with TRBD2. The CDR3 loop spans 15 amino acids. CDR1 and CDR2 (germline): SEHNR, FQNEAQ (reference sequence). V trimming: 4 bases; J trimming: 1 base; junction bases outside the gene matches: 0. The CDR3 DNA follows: TGTGCCAGCAGCTCTAGCGGGGGGTCCTACAATGAGCAGTTCTTC. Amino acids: CASSSSGGSYNEQFF.

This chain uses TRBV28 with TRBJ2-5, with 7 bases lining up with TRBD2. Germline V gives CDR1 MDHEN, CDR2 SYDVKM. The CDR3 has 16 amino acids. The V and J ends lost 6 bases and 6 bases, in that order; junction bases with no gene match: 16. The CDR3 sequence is CASRVRGNQRIKTQYF. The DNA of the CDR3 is TGTGCCAGCAGGGTGCGGGGGAACCAGAGGATTAAGACCCAGTACTTC. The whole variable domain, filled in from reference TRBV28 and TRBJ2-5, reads DVKVTQSSRYLVKRTGEKVFLECVQDMDHENMFWYRQDPGLGLRLIYFSYDVKMKEKGDIPEGYSVSREKKERFSLILESASTNQTSMYLCASRVRGNQRIKTQYFGPGTRLLVL.

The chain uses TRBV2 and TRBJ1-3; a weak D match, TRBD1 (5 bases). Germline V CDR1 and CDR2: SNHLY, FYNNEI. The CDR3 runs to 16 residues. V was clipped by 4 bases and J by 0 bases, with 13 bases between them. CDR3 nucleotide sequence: TGTGCCAGCAGTGGCCTCGTCCAGGGCTCTGGAAACACCATATATTTT. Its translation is CASSGLVQGSGNTIYF.

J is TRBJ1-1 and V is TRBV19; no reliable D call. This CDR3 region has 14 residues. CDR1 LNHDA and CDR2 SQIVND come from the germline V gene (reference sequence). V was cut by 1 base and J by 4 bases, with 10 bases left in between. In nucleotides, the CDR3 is TGTGCCAGTAGTATAGGCGGGTCGGTCACTGAAGCTTTCTTT. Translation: CASSIGGSVTEAFF.

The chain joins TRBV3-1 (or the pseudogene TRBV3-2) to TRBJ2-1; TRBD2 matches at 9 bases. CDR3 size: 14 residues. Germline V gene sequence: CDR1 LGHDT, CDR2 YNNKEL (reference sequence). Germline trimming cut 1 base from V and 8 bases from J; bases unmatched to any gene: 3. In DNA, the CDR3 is TGTGCCAGCAGCCAAGGTCTAGCGGGGTATGAGCAGTTCTTC. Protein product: CASSQGLAGYEQFF.

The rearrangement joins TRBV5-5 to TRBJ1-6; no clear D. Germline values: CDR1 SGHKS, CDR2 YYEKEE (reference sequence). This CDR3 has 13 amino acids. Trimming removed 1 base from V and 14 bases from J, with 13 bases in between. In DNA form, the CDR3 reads TGTGCCAGCAGCTTGACTACACCGGGATCCCTCCACTTT. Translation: CASSLTTPGSLHF.

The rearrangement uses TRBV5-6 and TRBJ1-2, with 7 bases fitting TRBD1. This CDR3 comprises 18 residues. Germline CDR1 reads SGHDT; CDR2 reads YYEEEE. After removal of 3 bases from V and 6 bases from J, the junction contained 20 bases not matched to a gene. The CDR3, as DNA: TGTGCCAGCAGCTGGGGACAGTGGCTCTCGGGGAACTCTCATGGCTACACCTTC. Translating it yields CASSWGQWLSGNSHGYTF.

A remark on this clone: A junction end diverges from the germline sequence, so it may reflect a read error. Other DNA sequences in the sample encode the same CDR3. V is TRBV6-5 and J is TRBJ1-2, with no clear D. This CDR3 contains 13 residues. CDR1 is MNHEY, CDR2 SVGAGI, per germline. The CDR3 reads CASSGGTDYGYTF. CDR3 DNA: TGCGCCAGCAGCGGCGGCACGGACTATGGCTACACCTTC.

The CDR3 DNA reads TGTGCCAGCAGCTTAGGCCCTAGCGGGGGTATCGAGACCCAGTACTTC. Residues: CASSLGPSGGIETQYF. The genes are TRBV7-8 and TRBJ2-5; TRBD2 agrees at 10 bases. Germline CDR1 SGHVS, CDR2 FQNEAQ. V shed 1 base, J shed 5 bases, and the junction held 7 bases outside the gene matches. This CDR3 is 16 amino acids long. Together with reference TRBV7-8 and TRBJ2-5, the CDR3 gives the full variable domain: GAGVSQSPRYKVAKRGQDVALRCDPISGHVSLFWYQQALGQGPEFLTYFQNEAQLDKSGLPSDRFFAERPEGSVSTLKIQRTQQEDSAVYLCASSLGPSGGIETQYFGPGTRLLVL.

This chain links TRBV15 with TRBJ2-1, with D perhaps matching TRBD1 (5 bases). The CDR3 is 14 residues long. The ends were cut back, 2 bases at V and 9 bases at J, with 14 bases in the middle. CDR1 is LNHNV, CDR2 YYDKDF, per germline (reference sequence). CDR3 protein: CATSRQRSTGEQFF. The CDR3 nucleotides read TGTGCCACCAGCAGACAAAGGAGTACAGGTGAGCAGTTCTTC.

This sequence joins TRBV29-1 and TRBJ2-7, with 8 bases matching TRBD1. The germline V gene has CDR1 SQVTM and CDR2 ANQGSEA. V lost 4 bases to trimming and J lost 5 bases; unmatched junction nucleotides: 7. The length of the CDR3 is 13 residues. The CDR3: CSVGIDRGHEQYF. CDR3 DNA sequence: TGCAGCGTTGGAATAGACAGGGGACACGAGCAGTACTTC.

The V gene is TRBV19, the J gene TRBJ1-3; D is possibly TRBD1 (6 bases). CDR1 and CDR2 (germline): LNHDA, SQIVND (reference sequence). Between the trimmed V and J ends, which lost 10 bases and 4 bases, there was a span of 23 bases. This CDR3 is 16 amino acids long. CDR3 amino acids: CATGMDSPLGGNTIYF. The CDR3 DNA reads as TGTGCCACTGGAATGGACAGTCCCCTTGGGGGAAACACCATATATTTT. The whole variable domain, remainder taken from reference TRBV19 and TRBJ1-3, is DGGITQSPKYLFRKEGQNVTLSCEQNLNHDAMYWYRQDPGQGLRLIYYSQIVNDFQKGDIAEGYSVSREKKESFPLTVTSAQKNPTAFYLCATGMDSPLGGNTIYFGEGSWLTVV.

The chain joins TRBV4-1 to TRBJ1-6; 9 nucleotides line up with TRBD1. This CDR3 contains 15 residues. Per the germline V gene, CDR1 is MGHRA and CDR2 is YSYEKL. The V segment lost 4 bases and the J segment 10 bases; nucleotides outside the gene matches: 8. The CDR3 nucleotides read TGCGCCAGCAGCCTGGGGACAGGGTCTGGATCACCCCTCCACTTT. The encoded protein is CASSLGTGSGSPLHF.

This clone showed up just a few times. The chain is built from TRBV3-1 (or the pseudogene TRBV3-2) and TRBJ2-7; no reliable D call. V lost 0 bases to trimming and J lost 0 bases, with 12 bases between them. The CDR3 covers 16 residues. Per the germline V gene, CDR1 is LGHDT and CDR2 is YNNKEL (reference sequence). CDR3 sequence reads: CASSQDPAAGSYEQYF. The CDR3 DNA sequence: TGTGCCAGCAGCCAAGATCCCGCGGCTGGCTCCTACGAGCAGTACTTC.

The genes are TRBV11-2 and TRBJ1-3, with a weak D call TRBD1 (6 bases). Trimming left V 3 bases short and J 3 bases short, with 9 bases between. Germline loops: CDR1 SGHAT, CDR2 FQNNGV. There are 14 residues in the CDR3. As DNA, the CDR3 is TGTGCCAGCAGCTTGACGGACAGTGGAAACACCATATATTTT. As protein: CASSLTDSGNTIYF.

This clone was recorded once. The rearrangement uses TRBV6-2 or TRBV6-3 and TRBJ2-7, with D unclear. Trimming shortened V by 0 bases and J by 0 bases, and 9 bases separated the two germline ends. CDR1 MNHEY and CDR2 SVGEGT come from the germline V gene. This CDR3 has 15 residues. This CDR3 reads CASSYSSHSSYEQYF. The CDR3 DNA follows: TGTGCCAGCAGTTACTCGAGCCACAGCTCCTACGAGCAGTACTTC.

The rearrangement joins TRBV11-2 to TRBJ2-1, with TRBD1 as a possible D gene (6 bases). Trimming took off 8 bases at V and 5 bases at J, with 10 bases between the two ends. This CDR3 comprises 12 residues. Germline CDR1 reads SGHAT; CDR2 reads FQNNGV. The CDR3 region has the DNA TGTGCCAGCGGGGACACTAACAATGAGCAGTTCTTC. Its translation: CASGDTNNEQFF.

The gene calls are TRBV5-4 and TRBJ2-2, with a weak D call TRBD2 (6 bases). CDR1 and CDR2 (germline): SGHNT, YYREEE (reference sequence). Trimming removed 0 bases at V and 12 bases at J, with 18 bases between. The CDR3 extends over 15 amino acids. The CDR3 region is CASSLAETSSNKLFF. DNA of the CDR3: TGTGCCAGCAGCTTGGCCGAGACTAGTTCTAACAAGCTGTTTTTT.

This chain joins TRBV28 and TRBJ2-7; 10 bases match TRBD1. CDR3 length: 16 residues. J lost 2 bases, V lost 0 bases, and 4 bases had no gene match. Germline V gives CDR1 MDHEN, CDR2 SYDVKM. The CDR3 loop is CASSLWDRGNPYEQYF. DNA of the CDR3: TGTGCCAGCAGTTTATGGGACAGGGGGAACCCCTACGAGCAGTACTTC. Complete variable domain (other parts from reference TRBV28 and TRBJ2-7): DVKVTQSSRYLVKRTGEKVFLECVQDMDHENMFWYRQDPGLGLRLIYFSYDVKMKEKGDIPEGYSVSREKKERFSLILESASTNQTSMYLCASSLWDRGNPYEQYFGPGTRLTVT.

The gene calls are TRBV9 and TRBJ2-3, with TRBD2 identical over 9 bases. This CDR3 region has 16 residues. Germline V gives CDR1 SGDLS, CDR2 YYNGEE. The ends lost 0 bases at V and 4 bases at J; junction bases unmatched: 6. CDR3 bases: TGTGCCAGCAGCGTAGGGTTCGGCGGGAGGGCAGATACGCAGTATTTT. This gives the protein CASSVGFGGRADTQYF.